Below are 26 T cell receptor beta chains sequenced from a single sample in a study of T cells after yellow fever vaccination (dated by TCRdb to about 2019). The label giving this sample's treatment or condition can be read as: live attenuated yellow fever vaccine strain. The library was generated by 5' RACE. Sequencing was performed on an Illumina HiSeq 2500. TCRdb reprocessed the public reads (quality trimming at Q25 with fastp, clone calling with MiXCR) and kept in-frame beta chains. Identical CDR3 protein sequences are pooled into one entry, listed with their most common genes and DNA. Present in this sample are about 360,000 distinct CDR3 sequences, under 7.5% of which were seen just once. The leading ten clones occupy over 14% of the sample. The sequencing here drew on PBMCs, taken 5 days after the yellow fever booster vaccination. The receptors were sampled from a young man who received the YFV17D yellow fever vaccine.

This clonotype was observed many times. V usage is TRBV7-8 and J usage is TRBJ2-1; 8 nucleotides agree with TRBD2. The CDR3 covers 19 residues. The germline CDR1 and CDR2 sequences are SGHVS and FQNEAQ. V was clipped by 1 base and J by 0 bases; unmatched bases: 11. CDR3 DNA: TGTGCCAGCAGCTTAGTGATTCGCTTAGCGGGACTCTCCTACAATGAGCAGTTCTTC. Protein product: CASSLVIRLAGLSYNEQFF.

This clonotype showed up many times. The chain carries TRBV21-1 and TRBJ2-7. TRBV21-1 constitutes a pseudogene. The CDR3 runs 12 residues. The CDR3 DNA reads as TGTGCCAGCAGCAAAGCGTCCCACGAGCAGTACTTC. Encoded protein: CASSKASHEQYF.

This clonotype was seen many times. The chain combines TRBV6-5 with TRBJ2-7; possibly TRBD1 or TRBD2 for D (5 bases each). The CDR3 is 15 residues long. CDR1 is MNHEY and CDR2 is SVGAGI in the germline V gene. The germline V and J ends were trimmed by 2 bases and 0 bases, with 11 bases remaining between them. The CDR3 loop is CASSYPPGTSYEQYF. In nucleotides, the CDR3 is TGTGCCAGCAGTTACCCGCCCGGGACCTCCTACGAGCAGTACTTC.

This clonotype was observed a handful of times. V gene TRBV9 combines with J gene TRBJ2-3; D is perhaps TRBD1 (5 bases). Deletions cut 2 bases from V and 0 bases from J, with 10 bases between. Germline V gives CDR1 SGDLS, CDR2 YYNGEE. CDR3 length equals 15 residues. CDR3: CASSVRQLSTDTQYF. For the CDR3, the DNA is TGTGCCAGCAGCGTCCGACAGCTGAGCACAGATACGCAGTATTTT.

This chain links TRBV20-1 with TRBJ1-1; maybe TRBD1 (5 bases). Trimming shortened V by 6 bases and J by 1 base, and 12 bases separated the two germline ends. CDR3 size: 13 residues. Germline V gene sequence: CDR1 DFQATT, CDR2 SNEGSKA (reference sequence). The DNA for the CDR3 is TGCAGTGCGACTCCTGGGGGGAACACTGAAGCTTTCTTT. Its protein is CSATPGGNTEAFF.

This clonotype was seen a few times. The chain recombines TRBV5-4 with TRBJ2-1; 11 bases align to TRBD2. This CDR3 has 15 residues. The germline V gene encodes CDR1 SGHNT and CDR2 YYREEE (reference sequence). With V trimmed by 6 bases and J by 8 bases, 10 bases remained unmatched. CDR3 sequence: CASKILAGALDEQFF. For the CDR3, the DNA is TGTGCCAGCAAGATACTAGCGGGAGCTCTTGATGAGCAGTTCTTC. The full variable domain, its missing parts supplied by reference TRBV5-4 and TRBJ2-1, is ETGVTQSPTHLIKTRGQQVTLRCSSQSGHNTVSWYQQALGQGPQFIFQYYREEENGRGNFPPRFSGLQFPNYSSELNVNALELDDSALYLCASKILAGALDEQFFGPGTRLTVL.

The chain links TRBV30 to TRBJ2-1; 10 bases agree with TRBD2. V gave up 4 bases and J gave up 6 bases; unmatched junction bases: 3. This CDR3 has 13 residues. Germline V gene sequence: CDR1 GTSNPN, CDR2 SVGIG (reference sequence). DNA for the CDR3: TGTGCCTGGAAGCGGGAGGGCCGCAATGAGCAGTTCTTC. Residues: CAWKREGRNEQFF.

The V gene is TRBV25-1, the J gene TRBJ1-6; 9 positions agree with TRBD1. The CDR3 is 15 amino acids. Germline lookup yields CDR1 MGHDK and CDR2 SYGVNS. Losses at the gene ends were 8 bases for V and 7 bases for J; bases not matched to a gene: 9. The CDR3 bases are TGTGCCAGCGCCCGGGACAGGGTGGCCAATTCACCCCTCCACTTT. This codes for CASARDRVANSPLHF.

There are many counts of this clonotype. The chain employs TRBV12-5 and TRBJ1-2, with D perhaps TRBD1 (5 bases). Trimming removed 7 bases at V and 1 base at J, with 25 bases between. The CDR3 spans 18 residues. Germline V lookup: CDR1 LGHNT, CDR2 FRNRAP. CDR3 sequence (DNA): TGTGCTAGTGCCAATCTGGGGACTTCCCAACCAAATAACTATGGCTACACCTTC. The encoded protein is CASANLGTSQPNNYGYTF.

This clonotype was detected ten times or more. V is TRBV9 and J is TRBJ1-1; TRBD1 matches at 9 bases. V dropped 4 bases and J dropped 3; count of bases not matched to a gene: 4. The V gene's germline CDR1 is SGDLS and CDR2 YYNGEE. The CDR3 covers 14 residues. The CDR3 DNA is TGTGCCAGCAGCTCCGGGACAGGGTACACTGAAGCTTTCTTT. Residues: CASSSGTGYTEAFF.

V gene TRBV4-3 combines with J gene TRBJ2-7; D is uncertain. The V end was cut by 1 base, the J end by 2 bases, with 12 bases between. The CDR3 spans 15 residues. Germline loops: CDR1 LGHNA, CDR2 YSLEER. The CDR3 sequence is CASSQVPRAPYEQYF. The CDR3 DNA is TGCGCCAGCAGCCAAGTCCCTAGGGCCCCCTACGAGCAGTACTTC.

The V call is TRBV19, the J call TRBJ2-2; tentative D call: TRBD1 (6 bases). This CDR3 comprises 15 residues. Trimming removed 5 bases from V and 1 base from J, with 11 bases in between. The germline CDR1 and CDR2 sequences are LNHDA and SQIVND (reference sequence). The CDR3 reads CASSSEQGNTGELFF. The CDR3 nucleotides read TGTGCCAGTAGTTCAGAACAGGGGAACACCGGGGAGCTGTTTTTT.

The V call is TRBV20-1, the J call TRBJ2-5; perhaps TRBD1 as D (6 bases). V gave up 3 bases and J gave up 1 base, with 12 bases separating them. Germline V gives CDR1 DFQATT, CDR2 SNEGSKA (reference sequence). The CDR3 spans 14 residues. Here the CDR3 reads CSARGVGGQETQYF. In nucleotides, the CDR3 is TGCAGTGCTAGGGGAGTAGGGGGCCAAGAGACCCAGTACTTC.

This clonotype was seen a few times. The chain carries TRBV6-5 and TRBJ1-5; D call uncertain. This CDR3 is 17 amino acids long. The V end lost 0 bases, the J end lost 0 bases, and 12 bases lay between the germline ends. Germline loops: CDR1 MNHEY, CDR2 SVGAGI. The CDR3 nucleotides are TGTGCCAGCAGTTACTCGGCCCCGGCGGTTAGCAATCAGCCCCAGCATTTT. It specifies CASSYSAPAVSNQPQHF.

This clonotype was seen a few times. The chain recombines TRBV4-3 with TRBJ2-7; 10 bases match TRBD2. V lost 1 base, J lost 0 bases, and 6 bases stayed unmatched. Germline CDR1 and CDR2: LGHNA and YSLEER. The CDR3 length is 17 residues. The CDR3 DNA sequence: TGCGCCAGCAGCCAAGGGACTGAGCGGGAGGGCTCCTACGAGCAGTACTTC. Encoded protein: CASSQGTEREGSYEQYF.

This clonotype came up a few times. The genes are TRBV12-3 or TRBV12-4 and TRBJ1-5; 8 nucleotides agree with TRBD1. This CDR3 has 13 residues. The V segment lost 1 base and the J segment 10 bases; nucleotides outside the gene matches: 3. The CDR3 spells CASSLGQGKPQHF. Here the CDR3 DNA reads TGTGCCAGCAGTTTAGGACAGGGGAAACCCCAGCATTTT.

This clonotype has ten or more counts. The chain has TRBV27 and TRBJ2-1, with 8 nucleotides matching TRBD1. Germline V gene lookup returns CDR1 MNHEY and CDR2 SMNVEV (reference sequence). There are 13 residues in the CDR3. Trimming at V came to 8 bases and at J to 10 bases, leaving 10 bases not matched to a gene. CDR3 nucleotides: TGTGCCAGCTTAAGGCAGGGGGCTGGAGAGCAGTTCTTC. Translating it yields CASLRQGAGEQFF.

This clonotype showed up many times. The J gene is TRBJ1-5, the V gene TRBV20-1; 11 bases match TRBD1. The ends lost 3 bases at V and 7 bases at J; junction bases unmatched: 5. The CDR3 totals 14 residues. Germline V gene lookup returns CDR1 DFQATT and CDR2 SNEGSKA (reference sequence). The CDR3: CSARAGTGGQPQHF. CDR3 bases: TGCAGTGCTAGGGCAGGGACAGGGGGACAGCCCCAGCATTTT.

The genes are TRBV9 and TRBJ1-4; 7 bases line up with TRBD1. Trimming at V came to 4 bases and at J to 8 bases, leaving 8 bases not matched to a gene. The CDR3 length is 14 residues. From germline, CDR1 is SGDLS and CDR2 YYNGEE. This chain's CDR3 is CASSLGDSREKLFF. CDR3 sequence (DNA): TGTGCCAGCAGCCTAGGGGACAGCCGCGAAAAACTGTTTTTT.

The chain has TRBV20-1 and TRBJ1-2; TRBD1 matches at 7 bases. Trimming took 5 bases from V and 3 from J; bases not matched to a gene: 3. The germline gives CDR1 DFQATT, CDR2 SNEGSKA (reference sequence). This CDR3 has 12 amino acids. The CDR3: CSAYDRDYGYTF. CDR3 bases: TGCAGTGCTTACGACAGGGACTATGGCTACACCTTC.

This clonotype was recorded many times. DNA for the CDR3: TGCAGCGTCCGAAACGGGGGGACGATCTCCTACGAGCAGTACTTC. Its protein is CSVRNGGTISYEQYF. The chain is built from TRBV29-1 and TRBJ2-7, with 7 bases identical to TRBD2. This CDR3 spans 15 amino acids. Trimming cost V 6 bases and J 0 bases; bases outside gene matches: 11. Germline V gives CDR1 SQVTM, CDR2 ANQGSEA.

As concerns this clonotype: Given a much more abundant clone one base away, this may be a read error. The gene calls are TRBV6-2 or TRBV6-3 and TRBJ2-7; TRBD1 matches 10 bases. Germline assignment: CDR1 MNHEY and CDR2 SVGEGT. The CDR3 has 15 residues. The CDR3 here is CASSSTGTGAHDQYF. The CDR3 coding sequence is TGTGCCAGCAGTTCTACCGGGACAGGGGCCCACGACCAGTACTTC.

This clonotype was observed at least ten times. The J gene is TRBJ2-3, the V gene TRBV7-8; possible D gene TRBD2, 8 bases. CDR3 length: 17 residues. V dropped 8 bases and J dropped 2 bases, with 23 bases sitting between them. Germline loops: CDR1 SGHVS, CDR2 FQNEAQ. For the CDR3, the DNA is TGTGCCAGCTTCCTCTTAGGGGGCGGGAGGTTCACAGATACGCAGTATTTT. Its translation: CASFLLGGGRFTDTQYF.

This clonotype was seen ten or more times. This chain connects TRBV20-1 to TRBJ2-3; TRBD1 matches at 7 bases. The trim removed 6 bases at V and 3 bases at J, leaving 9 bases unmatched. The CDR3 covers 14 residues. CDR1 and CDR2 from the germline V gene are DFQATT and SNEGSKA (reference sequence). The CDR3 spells CSALRGRTTDTQYF. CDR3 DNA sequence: TGCAGTGCCCTCAGGGGGAGAACTACAGATACGCAGTATTTT.

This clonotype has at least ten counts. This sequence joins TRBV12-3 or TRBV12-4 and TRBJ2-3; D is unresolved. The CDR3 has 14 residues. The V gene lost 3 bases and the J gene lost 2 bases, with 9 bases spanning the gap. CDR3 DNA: TGTGCCAGCAGTTTGCGTGTGACCACAGATACGCAGTATTTT. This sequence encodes CASSLRVTTDTQYF.

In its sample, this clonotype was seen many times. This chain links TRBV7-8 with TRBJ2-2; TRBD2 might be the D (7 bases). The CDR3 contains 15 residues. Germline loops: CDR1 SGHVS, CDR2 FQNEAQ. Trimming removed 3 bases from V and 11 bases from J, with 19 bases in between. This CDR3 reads CASSLLGGPKSELFF. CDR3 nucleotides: TGTGCCAGCAGCTTGCTCGGGGGGCCAAAGAGTGAGCTGTTTTTT.